This TCR beta chain was identified in a study of untreated major depressive disorder (dated by TCRdb to 2017 to 2018). Notes on the research overall: This cross-sectional case-control study compared T cell phenotype and TCR repertoire between antidepressant-free major depressive disorder patients and individually matched non-depressed controls. The TCRbeta sequencing followed up on differences in Vbeta 5.1, Vbeta 11 and Vbeta 22 usage that flow cytometry had shown in the whole cohort.

The Qiagen DNeasy Blood and Tissue Kit was used to extract total genomic DNA from the purified CD4+ T cells. Following immunoSEQ immunosequencing protocols, the TCRbeta CDR3 region, as defined by IMGT, was amplified and sequenced. Per the authors' processing: The immunoSEQ service preprocessed the raw sequence data to correct PCR and sequencing errors. Data were loaded into the immunoSEQ Analyzer and further analyzed with VDJtools v1.0.7. The paired Wilcoxon signed-rank test was used to test for differences between patients and controls. TCRdb re-hosts the immuneACCESS table, in-frame sequences only. Its copies lack some clones; in the studies checked, an unresolved V gene accounts for under half of them, and the cause for the rest is not known. Clone size and the V and J calls come from that table; the DNA yielded D and trimming. In all, the sample holds approximately 13,000 clones, and about nine tenths of those were seen once. The ten largest make up around 1.6% of the sample.

CDR3 length: 13 amino acids, cysteine to phenylalanine. Here the CDR3 DNA is all that survives: 39 bases in frame from base 1. Compared with germline, V lacks 5 bases and J lacks 5 bases; bases without a gene match: 3. CDR1 and CDR2 are drawn from the germline V gene (reference sequence): GTSNPN, SVGIG. What the study reported, not specific to this receptor: Strict matching and exclusion criteria produced a comparatively small study sample, limiting generalizability of findings. For the sequencing comparisons, planned one-tailed tests were run on just three Vbeta families that had been chosen in advance. In the sequencing data, TRBV25-01 and TRBV02-01 usage matched the flow-cytometry pattern without reaching statistical significance. The top five TRBV05-01 clones in every sequenced subject were all private clones. In CD4+ T cells, sequencing confirmed that depressed patients used TRBV05-01 (Vbeta 5.1) more than controls did, with a one-tailed test giving p = 0.040.

With regard to this clone: The clone's antigen remains unknown. It has no much larger one-base neighbor in the sample; base qualities were not kept.

Every depressed patient was matched in pairs with a non-depressed control on sex, age, current smoking status and body mass index. European descent was reported for all participants. To qualify, patients needed a DSM-IV diagnosis of major depressive disorder plus a Hamilton Rating Scale for Depression score of 18 or higher. For at least 8 weeks before enrollment, patients had taken no psychiatric medication of any kind, antidepressants included. Depression severity ranging from moderate to severe was represented among patients. Participants were excluded if they had major medical conditions, Axis I/II comorbidities, regular medication or illicit drug use, or weekly alcohol intake above 100 g. Roughly 30 ml of peripheral blood was drawn into EDTA tubes from each participant. CD4+ T cells were purified from thawed PBMCs by magnetic negative selection with the BD IMag Human CD4 T Lymphocyte Enrichment Set. A purity of 90% to 95% was typically achieved with the CD4+ enrichment method, as confirmed by flow cytometry. TCRbeta sequencing was performed on a subgroup of roughly 5 case-control pairs selected blind to chemokine receptor expression and flow-cytometric repertoire skewing results. Every blood sample was taken in the morning at 8:00 a.m., after which PBMCs were separated out using Ficoll-Hypaque gradient centrifugation. PBMCs were cryopreserved by gradual cooling to -80 degrees C and were kept in liquid nitrogen until assay.

This receptor was identified in a woman in her thirties with major depressive disorder. The sequence is built from TRBV30 and TRBJ2-1; 10 nucleotides in the junction match TRBD2. Sequenced: CD4+ T cells from PBMCs. Here the CDR3 is given as CAWALAGDNEQFF. The nucleotides read TGTGCCTGGGCCCTAGCGGGAGACAATGAGCAGTTCTTC.